These T cell receptor beta chains were read from a single sample in a study of blood T cell repertoires in COVID-19. Clones were sequenced by immunoSEQ multiplex PCR, and TCRdb holds only the in-frame ones, with some missing. The table has approximately 240,000 clones, approximately 91% seen once; the top ten hold 2.1%. What was sequenced was peripheral blood. These receptors were obtained from a woman in her forties who had recovered from COVID-19. CDR3s include the opening cysteine and the closing phenylalanine or tryptophan. The order of the fields is J gene, D gene, clone size, CDR3 length, V gene, CDR3 DNA, CDR3 protein. D genes are given only for firm matches. The size entry is marked missing in some rows and otherwise reads once, few, many or a size class.

TRBJ1-5 | TRBD1 | . | 15 | TRBV19 | TGTGCCAGTAGCCTCGGACAGGGTGTGGGTCAGCCCCAGCATTTT | CASSLGQGVGQPQHF
TRBJ2-7 | TRBD1 | . | 15 | TRBV27 | TGTGCCAGCAGTTTATTTGGACAGGGGGGCCTCGAGCAGTACTTC | CASSLFGQGGLEQYF
TRBJ1-4 | TRBD1 | . | 16 | TRBV18 | TGTGCCAGCTCCCTCGGACAGGGAACAACTAATGAAAAACTGTTTTTT | CASSLGQGTTNEKLFF
TRBJ1-5 | . | . | 15 | TRBV18 | TGTGCCAGCTCCCCGGCGAGAGGGTTTCAGGAGCCCCAGCATTTT | CASSPARGFQEPQHF
TRBJ2-3 | TRBD2 | . | 16 | TRBV19 | TGTGCCAGTAGTGTTGGGCGGGGGGGCTTTACAGATACGCAGTATTTT | CASSVGRGGFTDTQYF
TRBJ2-1 | TRBD2 | . | 17 | TRBV5-1 | TGCGCCAGCAGCTTGGCTCCTCAGCGGGAGGCCTACAATGAGCAGTTCTTC | CASSLAPQREAYNEQFF
TRBJ1-4 | . | . | 14 | TRBV4-3 | TGCGCCAGCAGCCAGACACGGAACGGAGAAAAACTGTTTTTT | CASSQTRNGEKLFF
TRBJ2-2 | TRBD2 | . | 14 | TRBV24-1 | TGTGCCACCAGTGCTAGCGGGAAGGTCGGGGAGCTGTTTTTT | CATSASGKVGELFF
TRBJ1-1 | TRBD1 | . | 15 | TRBV7-3 | TGTGCCAGCAGCCCCAGACAGGGGGCAAACACTGAAGCTTTCTTT | CASSPRQGANTEAFF
TRBJ2-7 | . | . | 15 | TRBV7-9 | TGTGCCAGCACCCTAGTGGGGGCTAAACCCTACGAGCAGTACTTC | CASTLVGAKPYEQYF
TRBJ1-2 | TRBD1 | once | 15 | TRBV6-5 | TGTGCCAGCAGAACACGACAGGGGGCGGGCTATGGCTACACCTTC | CASRTRQGAGYGYTF
TRBJ1-1 | TRBD1 | few | 15 | TRBV18 | TGTGCCAGCTCACCCGTCGGGGCAGGGGGGACTGAAGCTTTCTTT | CASSPVGAGGTEAFF
TRBJ2-5 | TRBD1 | . | 16 | TRBV6-6 | TGTGCCAGCAGTCCACGGGACAGGGGGTTACAAGAGACCCAGTACTTC | CASSPRDRGLQETQYF
TRBJ1-4 | . | . | 19 | TRBV19 | TGTGCCAGTAGTTCTCGCGCCCCGGGTGGCCTTACAACTAATGAAAAACTGTTTTTT | CASSSRAPGGLTTNEKLFF
TRBJ2-5 | TRBD1 | . | 15 | TRBV19 | TGTGCCAGTAGTTCCCGGACAGGGGCCCAGGAGACCCAGTACTTC | CASSSRTGAQETQYF
TRBJ1-5 | . | . | 14 | TRBV19 | TGTGCCAGTAGTATCTATCGGGGCAATCAGCCCCAGCATTTT | CASSIYRGNQPQHF
TRBJ2-7 | . | . | 11 | TRBV4-1 | TGCGCCAGCAGCCCAGGGGGGGAGCAGTACTTC | CASSPGGEQYF
TRBJ1-6 | TRBD1 | . | 14 | TRBV6-5 | TGTGCCAGCAGATACCGGGACAGGGGTTCACCCCTCCACTTT | CASRYRDRGSPLHF
TRBJ2-3 | TRBD1 | . | 16 | TRBV9 | TGTGCCAGCAGCGTAGGGACAGGGACGAGCACAGATACGCAGTATTTT | CASSVGTGTSTDTQYF
TRBJ2-4 | . | . | 15 | TRBV24-1 | TGTGCCACCAGTGAAGGACAGCTAGCCAAAAACATTCAGTACTTC | CATSEGQLAKNIQYF
TRBJ2-3 | TRBD2 | . | 16 | TRBV4-2 | TGTGCCAGCAGCCAAGATGGGGGAGGGGGCACAGATACGCAGTATTTT | CASSQDGGGGTDTQYF
TRBJ2-7 | . | . | 11 | TRBV11-2 | TGTGCCAGCAGCTTAGCCAACGAGCAGTACTTC | CASSLANEQYF
TRBJ1-5 | . | . | 17 | TRBV4-2 | TGTGCCAGCAGCGCCGGGATGGGGGGAAGTACGGATCAGCCCCAGCATTTT | CASSAGMGGSTDQPQHF
TRBJ1-6 | . | . | 13 | TRBV4-1 | TGCGCCAGCAGCCAAGATAGCCGGGGTCCCCTCCACTTT | CASSQDSRGPLHF
TRBJ2-5 | . | few | 18 | TRBV5-1 | TGCGCCAGCAGCTCCCCCCCTGCCCCAGGGGTCCCCCAAGAGACCCAGTACTTC | CASSSPPAPGVPQETQYF
TRBJ2-2 | TRBD2 | . | 15 | TRBV11-3 | TGTGCCAGCAGCTTCGGACTAGCGGGAAACGGGGAGCTGTTTTTT | CASSFGLAGNGELFF
TRBJ2-7 | TRBD2 | . | 15 | TRBV27 | TGTGCCAGCAAGCGGGGAACAGGATACTCCTACGAGCAGTACTTC | CASKRGTGYSYEQYF
TRBJ2-1 | TRBD2 | . | 16 | TRBV19 | TGTGCCGTTGGGGAGCGGGGGAGTTTTCTGCGCAATGAGCAGTTCTTC | CAVGERGSFLRNEQFF